This T cell receptor beta chain was found in a study of sequential checkpoint blockade in melanoma. Background on the study: Arm A got nivolumab then ipilimumab; arm B the reverse, 1:1. Both treatment sequences were followed by maintenance nivolumab.

This clone was recorded a few times. Assay used: immunoSEQ multiplex PCR; TCRdb lists only in-frame clones, some missing. The table has 40,000 or so clones, more than 80% seen once; the top ten hold 9% to 15%. Noted treatment: randomized to nivolumab then ipilimumab (arm A) or the reverse (arm B). Germline V lookup: CDR1 SEHNR, CDR2 FQNEAQ (reference sequence). The CDR3 contains 17 residues. V lost 5 bases and J 1 base, leaving 19 bases between the germline ends. The clonotype comes from a human donor with melanoma. Sequenced here: CD8+ T cells sorted from blood (inferred from file names), sampled from a patient given nivolumab and ipilimumab in sequence. The V gene is TRBV7-9, the J gene TRBJ2-3, with D unclear. CDR3 DNA: TGTGCCAGCAGCCCCGTCCCTTTCGGTACAGGCACAGATACGCAGTATTTT. Its protein is CASSPVPFGTGTDTQYF.